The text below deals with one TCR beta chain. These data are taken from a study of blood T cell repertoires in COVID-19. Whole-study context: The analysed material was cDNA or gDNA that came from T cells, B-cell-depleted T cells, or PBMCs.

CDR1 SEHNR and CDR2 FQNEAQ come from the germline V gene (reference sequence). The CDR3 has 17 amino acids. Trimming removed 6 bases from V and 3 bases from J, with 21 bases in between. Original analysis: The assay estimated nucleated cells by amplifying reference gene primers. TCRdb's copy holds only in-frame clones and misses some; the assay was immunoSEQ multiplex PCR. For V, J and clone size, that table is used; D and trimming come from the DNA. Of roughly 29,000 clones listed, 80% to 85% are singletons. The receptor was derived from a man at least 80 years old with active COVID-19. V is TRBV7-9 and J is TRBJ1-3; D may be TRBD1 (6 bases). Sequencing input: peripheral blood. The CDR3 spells CASSFQGRRVVGNTIYF. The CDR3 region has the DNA TGTGCCAGCAGTTTCCAGGGGCGAAGGGTAGTTGGAAACACCATATATTTT.